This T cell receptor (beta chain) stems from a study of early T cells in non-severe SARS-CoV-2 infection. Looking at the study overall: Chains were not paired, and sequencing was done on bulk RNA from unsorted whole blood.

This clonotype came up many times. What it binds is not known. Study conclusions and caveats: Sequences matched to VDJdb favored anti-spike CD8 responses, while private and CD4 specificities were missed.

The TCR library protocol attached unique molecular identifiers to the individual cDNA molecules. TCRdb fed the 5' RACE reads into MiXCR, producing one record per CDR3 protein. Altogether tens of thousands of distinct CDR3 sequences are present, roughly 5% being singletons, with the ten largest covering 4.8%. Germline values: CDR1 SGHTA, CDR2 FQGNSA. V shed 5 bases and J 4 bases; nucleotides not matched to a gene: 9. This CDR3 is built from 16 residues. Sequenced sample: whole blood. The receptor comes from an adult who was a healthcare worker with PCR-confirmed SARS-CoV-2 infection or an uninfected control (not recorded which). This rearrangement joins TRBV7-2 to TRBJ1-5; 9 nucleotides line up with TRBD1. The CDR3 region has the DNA TGTGCCAGCAGCCTAACCACAGGGGGCGGGAATCAGCCCCAGCATTTT. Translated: CASSLTTGGGNQPQHF.